One sample yielded the 5 T cell receptor beta chains listed below, sequenced in a study of a mutant IDH1 vaccine in newly diagnosed glioma. The time point is: week 23, last vaccination. What each vaccine dose contained was 300 ug of mutant IDH1 20-mer peptide, accompanied by topical imiquimod. Their recognized antigens are unknown. Assay used: immunoSEQ multiplex PCR; TCRdb lists only in-frame clones, some missing. Of tens of thousands of clones in the sample, approximately 90% were seen once. Sequencing was performed on PBMCs, taken from a glioma patient whose treatment included an IDH1 peptide vaccine. These receptors all come from a man aged 45-60 years with glioma.

This CDR3 reads CASSRTGQADTQYF. CDR3 bases: TGCGCCAGCTCCCGGACAGGTCAAGCGGATACGCAGTATTTT. This chain links TRBV10-1 with TRBJ2-3; TRBD1 matches 7 bases. The V and J ends lost 8 bases and 6 bases, in that order; junction bases with no gene match: 11. This CDR3 region has 14 residues. Germline V gene lookup returns CDR1 WNHNN and CDR2 SYGVQD (reference sequence).

The chain couples TRBV29-1 to TRBJ2-1; tentatively, D is TRBD1 (6 bases). The CDR3 has 18 residues. CDR1 SQVTM and CDR2 ANQGSEA come from the germline V gene. V lost 1 base and J lost 0, with 19 bases in between. The CDR3 DNA follows: TGCAGCGTTGAAGTTAGTAGGGGGAGCTTAAGCTCCTACAATGAGCAGTTCTTC. It yields the protein CSVEVSRGSLSSYNEQFF.

CDR3 coding DNA: TGCGCCAGCAGCTTGGCACTAGCGGGAGAGAACTACGAGCAGTACTTC. Translated: CASSLALAGENYEQYF. V and J are TRBV5-1 and TRBJ2-7, with 11 bases lining up with TRBD2. V lost 0 bases and J lost 3; bases outside the gene matches: 5. The CDR3 loop spans 16 amino acids. Germline V gene lookup returns CDR1 SGHRS and CDR2 YFSETQ. The full variable domain, in which reference TRBV5-1 and TRBJ2-7 provide the parts outside the CDR3, is KAGVTQTPRYLIKTRGQQVTLSCSPISGHRSVSWYQQTPGQGLQFLFEYFSETQRNKGNFPGRFSGRQFSNSRSEMNVSTLELGDSALYLCASSLALAGENYEQYFGPGTRLTVT.

The V and J genes are TRBV6-6 and TRBJ1-2, with D perhaps TRBD1 (5 bases). The CDR3 consists of 14 residues. Trimming removed 6 bases from V and 2 bases from J, with 13 bases in between. The V gene's germline CDR1 is MNHNY and CDR2 SVGAGI (reference sequence). CDR3: CASSPRGENYGYTF. The CDR3 bases are TGTGCCAGCAGCCCCCGAGGGGAAAACTATGGCTACACCTTC.

The chain has TRBV10-3 and TRBJ2-7, with D tentatively TRBD1 or TRBD2 (5 bases each). This CDR3 is built from 12 residues. The ends were cut back, 11 bases at V and 5 bases at J, with 16 bases in the middle. Germline V lookup: CDR1 ENHRY, CDR2 SYGVKD. For the CDR3, the DNA is TGTGCCTCGGAGGCAGGGAACCACGAGCAGTACTTC. This codes for CASEAGNHEQYF.